This T cell receptor (beta chain) was recovered during a study of T cell responses to AZD1222 COVID-19 vaccine. Turning to this clone: The antigen remains unidentified.

Study-level findings and limits: Close to half of all spike-specific TCRs reportedly target regions of the variants that are unmutated. Spike as a whole was targeted by vaccine-associated CD4 TCRs, dominant at 160-218 and 743-854. After two AZD1222 doses, spike-specific TCR breadth and depth rose versus day 0.

Germline CDR1 reads SQVTM; CDR2 reads ANQGSEA. V was clipped by 2 bases and J by 1 base, with 14 bases between them. The CDR3 length is 16 residues. This table comes from immunoSEQ multiplex PCR, and its TCRdb copy is limited to in-frame clones, with some not included. The sample contains about 120,000 clones, roughly nine tenths of which appear only once. This specimen was peripheral blood, taken 28 days after the second AZD1222 dose. The V gene is TRBV29-1, the J gene TRBJ1-4; D perhaps matches TRBD1 (6 bases). This TCR was sampled from an adult who received the AZD1222 COVID-19 vaccine. The CDR3 sequence: CSVESHSDRTNEKLFF. CDR3 DNA: TGCAGCGTTGAATCCCATTCGGACAGAACTAATGAAAAACTGTTTTTT.